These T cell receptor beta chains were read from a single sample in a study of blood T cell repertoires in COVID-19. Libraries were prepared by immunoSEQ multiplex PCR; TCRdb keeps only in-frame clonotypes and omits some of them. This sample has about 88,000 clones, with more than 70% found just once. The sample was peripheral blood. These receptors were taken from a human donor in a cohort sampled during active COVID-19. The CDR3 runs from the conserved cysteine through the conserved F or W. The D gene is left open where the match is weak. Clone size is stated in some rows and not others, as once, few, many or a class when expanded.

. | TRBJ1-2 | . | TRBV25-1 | CASSDRVNYGYTF | TGTGCCAGCAGTGACAGGGTAAACTATGGCTACACCTTC
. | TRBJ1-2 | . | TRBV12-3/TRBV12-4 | CASSLRQGDGYTF | TGTGCCAGCAGTTTAAGGCAGGGCGATGGCTACACCTTC
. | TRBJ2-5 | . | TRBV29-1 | CSVAPGAQETQYF | TGCAGCGTAGCACCTGGGGCACAAGAGACCCAGTACTTC
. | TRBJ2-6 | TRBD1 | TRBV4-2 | CASSQEGTVSGANVLTF | TGTGCCAGCAGCCAAGAGGGGACAGTCTCTGGGGCCAACGTCCTGACTTTC
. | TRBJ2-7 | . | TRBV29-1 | CSVVSLGEQYF | TGCAGCGTTGTTTCGCTAGGTGAGCAGTACTTC
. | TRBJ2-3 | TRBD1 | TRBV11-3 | CASSLDGQGAIADTQYF | TGTGCCAGCAGCTTAGACGGACAGGGGGCAATAGCAGATACGCAGTATTTT
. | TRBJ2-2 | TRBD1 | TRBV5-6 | CASSVGQGGLTGELFF | TGTGCCAGCAGCGTGGGACAGGGGGGCCTCACCGGGGAGCTGTTTTTT
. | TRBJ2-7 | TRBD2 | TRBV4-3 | CASSPSGPGGYEQYF | TGCGCCAGCAGCCCCTCTGGCCCGGGAGGGTACGAGCAGTACTTC
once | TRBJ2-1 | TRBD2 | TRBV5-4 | CASATSGYNEQFF | TGTGCCAGCGCGACTAGCGGCTACAATGAGCAGTTCTTC
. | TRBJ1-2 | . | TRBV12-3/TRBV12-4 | CASGQGYGYTF | TGTGCCAGCGGTCAGGGCTATGGCTACACCTTC
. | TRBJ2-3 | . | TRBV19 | CASGRIADTQYF | TGTGCCAGCGGAAGAATAGCGGATACGCAGTATTTT
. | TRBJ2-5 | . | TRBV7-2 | CASSLRGGGGYRETQYF | TGTGCCAGCAGCTTACGAGGGGGAGGGGGGTATCGAGAGACCCAGTACTTC
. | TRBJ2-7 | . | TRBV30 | CAVTGLAGEYEQYF | TGTGCCGTTACCGGCCTCGCCGGGGAATACGAGCAGTACTTC
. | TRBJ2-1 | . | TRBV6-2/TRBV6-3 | CASSYFPGVNNEQFF | TGTGCCAGCAGTTACTTTCCGGGAGTAAACAATGAGCAGTTCTTC
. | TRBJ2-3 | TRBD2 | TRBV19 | CASSGLAGGEDTQYF | TGTGCCAGTAGTGGACTAGCGGGAGGGGAGGATACGCAGTATTTT
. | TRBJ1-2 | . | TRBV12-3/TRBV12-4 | CASTGDLYGYTF | TGTGCCAGCACGGGGGACCTCTATGGCTACACCTTC